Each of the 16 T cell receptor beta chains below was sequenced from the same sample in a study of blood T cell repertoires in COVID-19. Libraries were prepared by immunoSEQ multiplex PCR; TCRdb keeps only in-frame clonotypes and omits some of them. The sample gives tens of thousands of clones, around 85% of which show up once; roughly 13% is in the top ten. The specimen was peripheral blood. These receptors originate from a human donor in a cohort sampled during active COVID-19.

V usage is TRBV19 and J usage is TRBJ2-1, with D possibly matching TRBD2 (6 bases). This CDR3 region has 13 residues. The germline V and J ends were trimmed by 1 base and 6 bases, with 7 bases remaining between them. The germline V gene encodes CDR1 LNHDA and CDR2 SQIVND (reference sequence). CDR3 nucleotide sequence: TGTGCCAGTAGTATAGCGGGAGTCAATGAGCAGTTCTTC. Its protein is CASSIAGVNEQFF.

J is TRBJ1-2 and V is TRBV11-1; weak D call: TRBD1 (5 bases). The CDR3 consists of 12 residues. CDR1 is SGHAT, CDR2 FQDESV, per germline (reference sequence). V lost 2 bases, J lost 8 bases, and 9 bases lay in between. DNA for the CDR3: TGTGCCAGCAGCTTATTAGGGGAAGGCTACACCTTC. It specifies CASSLLGEGYTF.

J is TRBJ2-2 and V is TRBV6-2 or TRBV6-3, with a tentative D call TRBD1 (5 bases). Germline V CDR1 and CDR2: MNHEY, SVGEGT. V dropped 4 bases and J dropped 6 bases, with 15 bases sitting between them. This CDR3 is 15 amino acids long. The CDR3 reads CASSSAGSGPGELFF. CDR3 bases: TGTGCCAGCAGTTCGGCAGGGTCTGGTCCCGGGGAGCTGTTTTTT.

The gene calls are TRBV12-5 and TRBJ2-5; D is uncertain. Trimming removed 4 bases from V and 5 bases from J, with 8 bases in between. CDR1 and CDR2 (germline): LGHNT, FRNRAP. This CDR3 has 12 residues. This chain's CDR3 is CASGSVPETQYF. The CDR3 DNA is TGTGCTAGTGGTTCCGTCCCCGAGACCCAGTACTTC.

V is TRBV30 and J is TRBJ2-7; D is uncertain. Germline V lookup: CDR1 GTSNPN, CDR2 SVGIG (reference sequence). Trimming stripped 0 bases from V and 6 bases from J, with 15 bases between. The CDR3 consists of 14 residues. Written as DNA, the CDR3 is TGTGCCTGGAGTGTACGTCAGCAGGTATCCGAGCAGTACTTC. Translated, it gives CAWSVRQQVSEQYF.

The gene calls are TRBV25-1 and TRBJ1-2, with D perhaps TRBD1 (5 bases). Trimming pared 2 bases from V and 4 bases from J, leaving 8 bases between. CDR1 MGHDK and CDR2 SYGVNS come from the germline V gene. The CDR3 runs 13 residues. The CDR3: CASSEGGVYGYTF. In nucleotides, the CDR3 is TGTGCCAGCAGTGAAGGGGGGGTCTATGGCTACACCTTC.

The CDR3 spells CSAVEETQYF. The CDR3 DNA follows: TGCAGTGCCGTCGAAGAGACCCAGTACTTC. V and J are TRBV20-1 and TRBJ2-5; D is unresolved. Looked up from germline, CDR1 is DFQATT and CDR2 is SNEGSKA (reference sequence). This CDR3 comprises 10 residues. The V end lost 6 bases, the J end lost 3 bases, and 5 bases lay between the germline ends.

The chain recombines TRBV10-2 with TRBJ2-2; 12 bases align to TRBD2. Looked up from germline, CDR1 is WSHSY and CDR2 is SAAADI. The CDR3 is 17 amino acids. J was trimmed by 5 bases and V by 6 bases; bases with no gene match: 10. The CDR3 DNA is TGCGCCAGCAGGGGGCTAGCGGGAGGGCCGCGGACCGGGGAGCTGTTTTTT. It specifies CASRGLAGGPRTGELFF.

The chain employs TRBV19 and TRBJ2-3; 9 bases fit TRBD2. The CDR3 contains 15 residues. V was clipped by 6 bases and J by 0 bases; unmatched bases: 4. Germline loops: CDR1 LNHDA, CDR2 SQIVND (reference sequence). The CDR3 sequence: CASSTTSGSTDTQYF. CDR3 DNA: TGTGCCAGTAGCACCACTAGCGGGAGCACAGATACGCAGTATTTT.

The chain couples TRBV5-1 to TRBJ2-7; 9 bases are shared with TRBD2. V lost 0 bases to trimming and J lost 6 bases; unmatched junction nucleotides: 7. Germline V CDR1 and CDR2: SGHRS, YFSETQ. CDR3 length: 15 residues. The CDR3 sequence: CASSLGAGGESEQYF. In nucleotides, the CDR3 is TGCGCCAGCAGCTTGGGGGCGGGGGGGGAGTCCGAGCAGTACTTC.

CDR3 sequence (DNA): TGTGCCAGCAGCTTAGGGCCCCGGGTTGAGCAGTTCTTC. Translated: CASSLGPRVEQFF. The chain links TRBV13 to TRBJ2-1; D is undetermined. Per the germline V gene, CDR1 is PRHDT and CDR2 is FYEKMQ (reference sequence). This CDR3 has 13 residues. Trimming left V 0 bases short and J 9 bases short, with 9 bases between. The full variable domain, its missing parts supplied by reference TRBV13 and TRBJ2-1, is AAGVIQSPRHLIKEKRETATLKCYPIPRHDTVYWYQQGPGQDPQFLISFYEKMQSDKGSIPDRFSAQQFSDYHSELNMSSLELGDSALYFCASSLGPRVEQFFGPGTRLTVL.

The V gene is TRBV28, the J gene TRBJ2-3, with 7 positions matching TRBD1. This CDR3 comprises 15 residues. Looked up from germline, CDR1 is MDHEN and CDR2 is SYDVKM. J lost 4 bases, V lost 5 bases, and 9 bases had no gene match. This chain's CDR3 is CASSRDRSLPDTQYF. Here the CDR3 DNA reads TGTGCCAGCAGTAGGGACAGATCCCTTCCAGATACGCAGTATTTT.

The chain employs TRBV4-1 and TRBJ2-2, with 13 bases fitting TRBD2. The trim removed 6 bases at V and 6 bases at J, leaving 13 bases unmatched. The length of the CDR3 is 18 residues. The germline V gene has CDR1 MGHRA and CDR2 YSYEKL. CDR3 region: CASRGLAGPAPDAGELFF. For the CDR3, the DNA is TGCGCCAGCAGGGGACTAGCGGGGCCTGCGCCCGATGCCGGGGAGCTGTTTTTT.

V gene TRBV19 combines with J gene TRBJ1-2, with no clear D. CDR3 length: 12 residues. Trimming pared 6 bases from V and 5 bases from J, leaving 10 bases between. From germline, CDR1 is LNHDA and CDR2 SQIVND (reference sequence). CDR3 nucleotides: TGTGCCAGTAGCCGAGTGTCATATGGCTACACCTTC. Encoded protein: CASSRVSYGYTF.

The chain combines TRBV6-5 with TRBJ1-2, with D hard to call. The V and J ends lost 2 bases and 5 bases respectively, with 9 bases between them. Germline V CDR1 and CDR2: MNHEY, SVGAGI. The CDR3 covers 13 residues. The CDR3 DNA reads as TGTGCCAGCAGTTACGAGGGCACTTATGGCTACACCTTC. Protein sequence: CASSYEGTYGYTF.

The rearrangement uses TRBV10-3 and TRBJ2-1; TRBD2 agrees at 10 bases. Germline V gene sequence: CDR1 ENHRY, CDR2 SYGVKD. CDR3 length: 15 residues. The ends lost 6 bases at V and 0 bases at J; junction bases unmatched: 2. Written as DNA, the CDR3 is TGTGCCATCAGGGCTAGCGGGAGCTCCTACAATGAGCAGTTCTTC. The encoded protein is CAIRASGSSYNEQFF.